This T cell receptor beta chain was identified in a study of cytomegalovirus exposure and HLA in healthy donors. This clone was found once. Antigen specificity is unknown. Points from the study as a whole: A missense variant in DCLRE1C was later tied to TCR beta V- and J-gene trimming. Several of the most significant clusters appeared, in a later analysis, to be linked to common viral pathogens. Among TCR sequences, most were rare, though some public TCRs appeared in many donors.

This PCR relied on a set of 60 Vbeta primers and 13 Jbeta primers. The table came from immunoSEQ multiplex PCR; TCRdb's copy has only in-frame clones and leaves some out. The sample holds about 140,000 clones, around 65% seen once. V dropped 4 bases and J dropped 4 bases, with 20 bases sitting between them. The CDR3 covers 16 residues. Germline CDR1 and CDR2: SQVTM and ANQGSEA. This receptor was obtained from a woman in her sixties in good health and CMV-seronegative. The genes are TRBV29-1 and TRBJ2-1, with D possibly TRBD1 on 6 matching bases. Sequencing input: PBMCs. The CDR3 nucleotides read TGCAGCGTTGCAGGGGTTAGCGAGAGACAGTACAATGAGCAGTTCTTC. Amino acids: CSVAGVSERQYNEQFF.